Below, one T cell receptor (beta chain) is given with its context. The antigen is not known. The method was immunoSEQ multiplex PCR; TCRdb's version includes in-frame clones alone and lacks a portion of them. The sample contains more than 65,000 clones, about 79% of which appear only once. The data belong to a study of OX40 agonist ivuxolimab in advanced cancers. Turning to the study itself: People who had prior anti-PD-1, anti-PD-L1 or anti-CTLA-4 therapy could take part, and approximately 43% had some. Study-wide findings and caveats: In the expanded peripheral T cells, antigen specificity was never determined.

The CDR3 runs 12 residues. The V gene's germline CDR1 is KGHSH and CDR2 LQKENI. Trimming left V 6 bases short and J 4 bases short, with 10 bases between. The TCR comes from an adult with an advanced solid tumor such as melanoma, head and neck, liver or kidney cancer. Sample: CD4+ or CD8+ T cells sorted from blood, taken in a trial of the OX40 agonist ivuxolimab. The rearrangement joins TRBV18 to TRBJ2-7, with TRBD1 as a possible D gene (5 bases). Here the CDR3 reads CASSLDSYEQYF. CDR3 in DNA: TGTGCCAGCTCCCTTGACAGTTACGAGCAGTACTTC.